This T cell receptor (beta chain) was observed in a study of T-cell reconstitution after alpha-beta-depleted transplantation in children. Using unique molecular identifiers, the investigators prepared the TCRbeta library. Each CDR3 protein is one row after TCRdb ran MiXCR on the PCR reads. This table holds 60,000 to 100,000 distinct CDR3 sequences, 15% to 20% found once. The CDR3 sequence is 17 residues long. The sample was PBMCs, mostly from graft donor cells, taken 360 days after TCRalphabeta/CD19-depleted stem cell transplant. This chain connects TRBV21-1 to TRBJ2-2; the table names TRBD1, a call not compared with the DNA. TRBV21-1 is termed a pseudogene. The receptor's source is a male patient between 2 and 15 years old who had a stem cell transplant for acute lymphoblastic leukemia, so the T cells may come from the graft donor. The CDR3 protein is CASSRDRGSGNTGELFF. CDR3 nucleotides: TGTGCCAGCAGCCGGGACAGGGGGTCCGGGAACACCGGGGAGCTGTTTTTT.